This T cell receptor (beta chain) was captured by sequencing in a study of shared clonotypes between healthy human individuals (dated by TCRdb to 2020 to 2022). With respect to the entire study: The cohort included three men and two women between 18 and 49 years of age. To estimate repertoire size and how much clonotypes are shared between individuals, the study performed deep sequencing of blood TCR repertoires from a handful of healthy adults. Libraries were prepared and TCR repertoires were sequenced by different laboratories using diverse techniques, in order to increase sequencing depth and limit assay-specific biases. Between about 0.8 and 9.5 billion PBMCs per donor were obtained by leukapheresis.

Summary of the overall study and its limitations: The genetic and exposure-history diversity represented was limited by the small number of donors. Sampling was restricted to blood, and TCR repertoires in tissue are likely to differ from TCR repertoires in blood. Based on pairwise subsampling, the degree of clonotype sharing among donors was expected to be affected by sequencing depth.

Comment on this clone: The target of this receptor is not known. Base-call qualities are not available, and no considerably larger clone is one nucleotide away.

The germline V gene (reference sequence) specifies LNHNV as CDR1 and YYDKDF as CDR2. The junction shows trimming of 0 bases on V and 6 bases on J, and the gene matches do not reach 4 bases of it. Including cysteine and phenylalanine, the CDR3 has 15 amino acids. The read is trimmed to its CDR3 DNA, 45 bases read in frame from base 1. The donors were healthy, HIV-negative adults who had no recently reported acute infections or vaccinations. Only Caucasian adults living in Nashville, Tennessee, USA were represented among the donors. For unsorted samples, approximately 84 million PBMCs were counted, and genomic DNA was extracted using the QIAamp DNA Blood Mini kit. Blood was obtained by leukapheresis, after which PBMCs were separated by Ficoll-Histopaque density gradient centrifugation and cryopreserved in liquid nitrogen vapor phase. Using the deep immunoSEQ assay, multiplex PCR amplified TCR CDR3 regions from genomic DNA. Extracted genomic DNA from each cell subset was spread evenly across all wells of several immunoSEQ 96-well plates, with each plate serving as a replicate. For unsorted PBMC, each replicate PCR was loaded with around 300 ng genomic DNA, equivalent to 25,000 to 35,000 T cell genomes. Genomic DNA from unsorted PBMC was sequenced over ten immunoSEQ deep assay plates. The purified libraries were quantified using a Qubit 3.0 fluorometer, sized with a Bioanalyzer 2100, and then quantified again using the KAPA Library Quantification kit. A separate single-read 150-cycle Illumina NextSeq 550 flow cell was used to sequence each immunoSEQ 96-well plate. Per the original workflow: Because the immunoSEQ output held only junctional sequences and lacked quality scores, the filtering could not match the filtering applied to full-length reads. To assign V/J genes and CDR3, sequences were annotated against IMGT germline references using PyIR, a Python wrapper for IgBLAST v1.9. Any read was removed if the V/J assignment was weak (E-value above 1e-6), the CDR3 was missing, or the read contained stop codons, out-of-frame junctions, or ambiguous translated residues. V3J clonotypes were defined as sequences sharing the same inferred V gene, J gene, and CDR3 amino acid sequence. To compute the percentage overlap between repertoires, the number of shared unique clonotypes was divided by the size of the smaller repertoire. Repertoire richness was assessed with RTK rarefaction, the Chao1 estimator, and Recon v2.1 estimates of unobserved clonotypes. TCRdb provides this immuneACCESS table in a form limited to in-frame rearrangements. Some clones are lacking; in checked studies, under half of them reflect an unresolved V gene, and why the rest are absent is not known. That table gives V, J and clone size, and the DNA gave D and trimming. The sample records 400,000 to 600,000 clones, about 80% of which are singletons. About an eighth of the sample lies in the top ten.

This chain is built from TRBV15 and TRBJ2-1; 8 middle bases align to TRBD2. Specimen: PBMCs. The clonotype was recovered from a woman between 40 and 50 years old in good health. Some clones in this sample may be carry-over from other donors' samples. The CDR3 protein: CATSREVAGFNEQFF. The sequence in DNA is TGTGCCACCAGCAGAGAGGTAGCGGGGTTCAATGAGCAGTTCTTC.